Detailed here is one TCR beta chain. This clonotype was seen ten or more times. Its antigen remains unidentified. No base quality values were provided; no much bigger clone lies one nucleotide off. For sequencing, an Illumina HiSeq 2500 was employed. Quantitative 5'-RACE with molecular barcodes was the method used to prepare the TCR beta libraries. The authors' analysis ran thus. Disease-linked TCR variants were identified with a new computational method built on a probabilistic model of VDJ rearrangement. The public reads were reprocessed in TCRdb via fastp at Q25 and MiXCR, keeping in-frame beta chains. All rows with the same CDR3 protein become a single entry with the most common DNA and genes. TCRdb's processing, not the authors' own work, is the source of the V and J calls. Present in this sample are some 220,000 distinct CDR3 sequences, 10% to 13% of which were seen just once. The ten largest account for about 2.5% of the sample.

This entry comes from a study of CD8 T cells in ankylosing spondylitis (dated 2017 in TCRdb). In terms of the full investigation: To find TCR variants linked to disease, the study profiled T cell receptor beta repertoires in ankylosing spondylitis patients and healthy donors. In total, the full study cohort was made up of roughly 110 healthy donors and roughly 27 ankylosing spondylitis patients. Samples of peripheral blood were taken, and for ankylosing spondylitis patients, synovial fluid was collected as well.

Broader findings and caveats from the paper: The disease-linked clones showed a CD8+ phenotype and occurred at relatively low frequencies in peripheral blood. Blood from ankylosing spondylitis patients appeared to be characterized by a TCR beta motif composed of eight or nine highly homologous amino acid variants. Some motif variants had previously been reported in the synovial fluid and blood of reactive arthritis patients, which suggests shared mechanisms of disease initiation. The disease-linked clones were reported to be significantly enriched in matched synovial fluid samples from ankylosing spondylitis patients.

Trimming at the junction amounts to 7 bases on V and 2 bases on J, and the germline ends lie 14 bases apart. The CDR3 spans 14 residues, from the cysteine through the phenylalanine. The CDR3 DNA has 42 bases and is translated from base 1. Material for sequencing was blood, either unsorted or a sorted T cell fraction (not recorded which). The TCR sequence derives from a male donor with ankylosing spondylitis or in good health (not recorded which). The chain was built from TRBV12-3 or TRBV12-4 and TRBJ2-5, with the D gene too uncertain to name. Here is the DNA: TGTGCCAGCACCCGGGTAGGGTGGCAAGAGACCCAGTACTTC. Translation gives CASTRVGWQETQYF.